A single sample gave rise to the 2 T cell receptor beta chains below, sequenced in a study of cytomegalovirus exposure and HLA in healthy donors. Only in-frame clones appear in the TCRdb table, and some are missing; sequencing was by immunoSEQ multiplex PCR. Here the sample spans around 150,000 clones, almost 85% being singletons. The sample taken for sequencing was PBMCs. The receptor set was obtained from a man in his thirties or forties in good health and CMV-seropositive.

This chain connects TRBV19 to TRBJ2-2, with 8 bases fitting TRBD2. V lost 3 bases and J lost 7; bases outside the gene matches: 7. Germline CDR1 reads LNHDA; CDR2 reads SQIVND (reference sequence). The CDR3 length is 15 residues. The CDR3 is CASSIGGGRIGELFF. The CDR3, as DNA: TGTGCCAGTAGTATCGGCGGGGGGAGGATCGGGGAGCTGTTTTTT.

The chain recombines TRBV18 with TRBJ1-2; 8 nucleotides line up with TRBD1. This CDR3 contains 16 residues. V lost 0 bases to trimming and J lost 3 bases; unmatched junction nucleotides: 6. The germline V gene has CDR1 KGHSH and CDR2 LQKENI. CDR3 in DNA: TGTGCCAGCTCACCACCGGGGACAGGAGGGGACTATGGCTACACCTTC. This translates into CASSPPGTGGDYGYTF.